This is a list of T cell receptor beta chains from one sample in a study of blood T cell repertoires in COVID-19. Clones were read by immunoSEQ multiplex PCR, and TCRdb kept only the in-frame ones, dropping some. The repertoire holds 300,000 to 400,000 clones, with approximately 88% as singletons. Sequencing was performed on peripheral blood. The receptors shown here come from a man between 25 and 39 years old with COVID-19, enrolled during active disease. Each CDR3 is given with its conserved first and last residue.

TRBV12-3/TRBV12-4,CASSLTAGGAFF
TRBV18,CASSTWTGSDEQYF
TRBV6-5,CASSGQGREKLFF
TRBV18,CASSPGQGDSPLHF
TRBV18,CASSVRDSLNSPLHF
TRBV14,CASSHTTGGYEQYF
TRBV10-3,CAITGSGGNTIYF
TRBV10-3,CAVDSDAGTAYTDTQYF
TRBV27,CASSHFRDRGHEQYF
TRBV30,CAWSHNYGYTF
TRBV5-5,CASSSGSVQETQYF
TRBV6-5,CASSYSGRTNEKLFF
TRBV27,CASSLTSAHYEQYF
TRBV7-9,CASSSPGTYEQYF
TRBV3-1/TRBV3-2,CASSQGTGSYNEQFF
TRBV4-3,CASSQRTGSYGYTF
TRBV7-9,CASSQPVGAAQETQYF
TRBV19,CASSIIRDRSNQPQHF
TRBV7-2,CASSLTLGVGYTF
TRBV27,CASSEFQGSYEQYF
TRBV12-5,CASGFPDRLSYEQYF
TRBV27,CASSTGMNTEAFF
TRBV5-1,CATSSGWGTDTQYF
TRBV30,CAWSLGTGNYEQYF
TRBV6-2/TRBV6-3,CASSRNLGTGSNEQFF
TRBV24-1,CATSTWSGGEQFF
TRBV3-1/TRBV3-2,CASSQTASGYTGELFF
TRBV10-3,CAISDAGLAGGGYYNEQFF
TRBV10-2,CASSAHNEQFF
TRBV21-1,CASSKAMRTGGTDEQFF
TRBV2,CASSEARGPLISGYTF
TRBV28,CASREQGETQYF
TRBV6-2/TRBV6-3,CASSYVPGTKNIQYF
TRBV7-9,CASSLRGSDTDTQYF
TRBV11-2,CASRAGQYMNTEAFF
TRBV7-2,CASSWDSSYEQYF
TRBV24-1,CATSDFYEQFF
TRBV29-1,CSVYSGQLNYEQYF
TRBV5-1,CASSLGALAGSYQETQYF
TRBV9,CASSVGGQATSGNTIYF
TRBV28,CASSLGTDYQPQHF
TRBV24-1,CATSDGTGIYGYTF
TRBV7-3,CASSPGQGNEQFF
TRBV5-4,CASSLGSTGSEQYF
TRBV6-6,CASSLGRDSFLMNTEAFF
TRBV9,CASSAQGNEQFF
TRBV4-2,CASSLGGGGSVLDTQYF
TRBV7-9,CASRQDTQVGELFF
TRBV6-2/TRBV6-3,CASSALWSGTSAYNEQFF
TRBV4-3,CASSQEATGGYQPQHF
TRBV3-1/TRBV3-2,CASSQRGTDTQYF
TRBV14,CASSPSGWGTYNYNEQFF
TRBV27,CASSSVTGANVLTF
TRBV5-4,CASSSDRGSYNEQFF